The 8 T cell receptor beta chains reported below all come from one sample, sequenced in a study of CD8+ T cells in alopecia areata listed by TCRdb under 2018. The library relied on the immunoSEQ multiplex PCR assay. For TCR sequencing, RNA was extracted from every sample and reverse transcribed into cDNA to serve as template. Drawn from immuneACCESS, this table holds only the in-frame rearrangements with V and J called that TCRdb kept. Clones are partly lost; checked studies trace under half to an unresolved V gene and leave the rest unexplained. In all, the sample holds over 95,000 clones, and roughly two fifths of those were seen once. The top ten constitute about 1.5% of the sample. Sequencing was carried out using CD4+ T cells sorted from blood. All receptors derive from a human donor with alopecia areata.

This clone occurred a few times. This chain joins TRBV7-9 and TRBJ1-2; maybe TRBD1 (5 bases). The CDR3 loop spans 17 amino acids. The germline V gene has CDR1 SEHNR and CDR2 FQNEAQ (reference sequence). Between the trimmed V and J ends, which lost 4 bases and 4 bases, there was a span of 22 bases. The CDR3, as DNA: TGTGCCAGCAGCTCAATCAACGGATATACAAGGGGCTATGGCTACACCTTC. It is translated as CASSSINGYTRGYGYTF.

The chain has TRBV2 and TRBJ2-1, with a tentative D call TRBD2 (6 bases). The CDR3 sequence is 14 residues long. Germline V gives CDR1 SNHLY, CDR2 FYNNEI. V was cut by 5 bases and J by 9 bases, with 17 bases left in between. The CDR3 DNA reads as TGTGCCAGCAGTTCGGGAGTCTTATATGGTGAGCAGTTCTTC. Translated: CASSSGVLYGEQFF.

This clone appeared a few times. The chain is built from TRBV29-1 and TRBJ2-1; 11 nucleotides align to TRBD1. After removal of 7 bases from V and 8 bases from J, the junction contained 4 bases not matched to a gene. The CDR3 spans 12 residues. Germline loops: CDR1 SQVTM, CDR2 ANQGSEA. The CDR3 DNA reads as TGCAGCGGGACAGGGGGCTCTGATGAGCAGTTCTTC. It encodes CSGTGGSDEQFF.

The chain uses TRBV30 and TRBJ1-2, with D uncertain. V shed 1 base and J shed 5 bases, with 14 bases lying between them. The germline gives CDR1 GTSNPN, CDR2 SVGIG (reference sequence). This CDR3 region has 14 residues. This CDR3 is CAWSGTVLSYGYTF. The CDR3 DNA reads as TGTGCCTGGAGTGGGACGGTCCTTTCTTATGGCTACACCTTC.

The CDR3 coding sequence is TGTGCCAGCAGTTACTCGAGGCGCCCAGGATACAATGAGCAGTTCTTC. It is translated as CASSYSRRPGYNEQFF. This chain links TRBV6-5 with TRBJ2-1; the D is unclear. The V and J ends lost 0 bases and 4 bases respectively, with 13 bases between them. Germline CDR1 reads MNHEY; CDR2 reads SVGAGI. The CDR3 runs to 16 residues.

The chain couples TRBV5-1 to TRBJ2-1, with 8 nucleotides matching TRBD1. Germline values: CDR1 SGHRS, CDR2 YFSETQ. CDR3 length: 15 residues. V lost 0 bases to trimming and J lost 6 bases; unmatched junction nucleotides: 5. CDR3 region: CASSLAGGAGNEQFF. The CDR3 bases are TGCGCCAGCAGCTTGGCAGGGGGCGCGGGCAATGAGCAGTTCTTC.

This clone was counted only a few times. The J gene is TRBJ1-2, the V gene TRBV11-2, with TRBD1 as a possible D gene (6 bases). From germline, CDR1 is SGHAT and CDR2 FQNNGV. The CDR3 length is 14 residues. V lost 5 bases and J lost 1, with 11 bases in between. CDR3 sequence: CASSKIQGNYGYTF. In nucleotides, the CDR3 is TGTGCCAGCAGCAAAATACAGGGTAACTATGGCTACACCTTC.

The rearrangement links TRBV11-2 to TRBJ2-1; D unclear. Germline loops: CDR1 SGHAT, CDR2 FQNNGV. This CDR3 is built from 12 residues. V lost 2 bases and J 8 bases, leaving 7 bases between the germline ends. CDR3 DNA: TGTGCCAGCAGCTTACTCGGGTATGAGCAGTTCTTC. Amino acids: CASSLLGYEQFF.